A single T cell receptor beta chain is shown here with its context. Its antigen is still unknown. The sample originates from a study of identical twins. TCRdb re-derived calls from the 5' RACE reads in MiXCR, one entry per CDR3 protein. The sample lists 200,000 to 250,000 distinct CDR3 sequences, 7.5% occurring once. General study results and limits: The models systematically underestimated how much out-of-frame TCR alpha was shared in monozygotic twins.

This CDR3 is 13 amino acids long. The V end was cut by 5 bases, the J end by 8 bases, with 16 bases between. Germline CDR1 and CDR2: DFQATT and SNEGSKA (reference sequence). The sample was also reused in another study, on yellow fever vaccine responses in identical twins.

The TCR comes from a woman aged 18 to 35 in good health. The specimen sequenced was CD8+ T cells sorted from blood. This rearrangement joins TRBV20-1 to TRBJ2-1, with no clear D. The DNA for the CDR3 is TGCAGTGCTCGCCGGAACTACGCTTATGAGCAGTTCTTC. This sequence encodes CSARRNYAYEQFF.